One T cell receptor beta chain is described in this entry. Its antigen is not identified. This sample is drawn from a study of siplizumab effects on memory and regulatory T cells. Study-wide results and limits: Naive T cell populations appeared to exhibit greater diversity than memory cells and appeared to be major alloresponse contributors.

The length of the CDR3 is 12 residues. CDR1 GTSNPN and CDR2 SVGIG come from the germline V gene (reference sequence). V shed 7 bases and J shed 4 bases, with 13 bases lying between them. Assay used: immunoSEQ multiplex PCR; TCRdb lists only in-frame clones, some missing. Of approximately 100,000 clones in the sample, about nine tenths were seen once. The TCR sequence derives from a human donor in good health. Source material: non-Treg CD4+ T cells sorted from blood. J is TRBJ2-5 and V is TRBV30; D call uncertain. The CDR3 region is CAFGPSGETQYF. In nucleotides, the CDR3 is TGTGCCTTTGGACCCTCCGGAGAGACCCAGTACTTC.